This is a list of T cell receptor beta chains from one sample in a study of T cells after yellow fever vaccination. TCRdb recomputed calls from the 5' RACE reads with MiXCR, one row per CDR3 protein. The table includes hundreds of thousands of distinct CDR3 sequences, around 12% detected once. The starting material was CD4+ T cells sorted from PBMCs, obtained 15 days after the yellow fever booster vaccination. All receptors derive from a man in his late teens or twenties who received the YFV17D yellow fever vaccine. The CDR3 runs from the conserved cysteine through the conserved F or W. Each record gives: J gene, V gene, clone size, D gene, CDR3 protein, CDR3 DNA. A D gene is named only where the DNA matches it firmly. Clone size is given for some rows only: seen once, a few or many times, or a class if the clone is expanded.

j_gene: TRBJ2-7; v_gene: TRBV30; abundance: -; d_gene: -; CDR3aa: CAWSRSEGEQYF; CDR3nt: TGTGCCTGGAGTAGGTCAGAGGGCGAGCAGTACTTC
j_gene: TRBJ1-2; v_gene: TRBV12-3/TRBV12-4; abundance: few; d_gene: -; CDR3aa: CASSFTAGDYGYTF; CDR3nt: TGTGCCAGCAGCTTTACGGCAGGGGACTATGGCTACACCTTC
j_gene: TRBJ1-4; v_gene: TRBV6-5; abundance: many; d_gene: -; CDR3aa: CASSYQQGGNEKLFF; CDR3nt: TGTGCCAGCAGTTACCAACAGGGTGGTAATGAAAAACTGTTTTTT
j_gene: TRBJ2-7; v_gene: TRBV19; abundance: few; d_gene: -; CDR3aa: CASSPPATDEQYF; CDR3nt: TGTGCCAGTAGTCCCCCGGCGACCGACGAGCAGTACTTC
j_gene: TRBJ2-2; v_gene: TRBV5-6; abundance: many; d_gene: -; CDR3aa: CASRPVLTGELFF; CDR3nt: TGTGCCAGCAGGCCTGTCCTCACCGGGGAGCTGTTTTTT
j_gene: TRBJ2-1; v_gene: TRBV20-1; abundance: -; d_gene: TRBD2; CDR3aa: CSARFAGGINEQFF; CDR3nt: TGCAGTGCTAGATTTGCGGGGGGCATCAATGAGCAGTTCTTC
j_gene: TRBJ1-2; v_gene: TRBV9; abundance: few; d_gene: -; CDR3aa: CASSGPDGYTF; CDR3nt: TGTGCCAGCAGCGGCCCTGATGGCTACACCTTC
j_gene: TRBJ2-1; v_gene: TRBV7-2; abundance: -; d_gene: TRBD2; CDR3aa: CASSRSGTSGGVLQFF; CDR3nt: TGTGCCAGCAGCCGTTCCGGGACTAGCGGGGGGGTACTTCAGTTCTTC
j_gene: TRBJ2-5; v_gene: TRBV7-2; abundance: -; d_gene: -; CDR3aa: CASSLGGAGLQETQYF; CDR3nt: TGTGCCAGCAGCTTGGGGGGGGCCGGGCTGCAAGAGACCCAGTACTTC
j_gene: TRBJ1-2; v_gene: TRBV29-1; abundance: -; d_gene: TRBD1; CDR3aa: CSVAKGGQPNYGYTF; CDR3nt: TGCAGCGTTGCCAAGGGGGGACAGCCAAACTATGGCTACACCTTC
j_gene: TRBJ2-2; v_gene: TRBV12-3/TRBV12-4; abundance: -; d_gene: -; CDR3aa: CASSLRWRNTGELFF; CDR3nt: TGTGCCAGCAGCCTCCGGTGGCGGAACACCGGGGAGCTGTTTTTT
j_gene: TRBJ2-6; v_gene: TRBV28; abundance: few; d_gene: -; CDR3aa: CASSLGEPGANVLTF; CDR3nt: TGTGCCAGCAGTCTAGGGGAACCTGGGGCCAACGTCCTGACTTTC
j_gene: TRBJ1-1; v_gene: TRBV18; abundance: -; d_gene: -; CDR3aa: CASQPPGWGYTEAFF; CDR3nt: TGTGCCAGCCAACCCCCGGGATGGGGGTACACTGAAGCTTTCTTT
j_gene: TRBJ2-2; v_gene: TRBV6-5; abundance: -; d_gene: -; CDR3aa: CASRPSPYTGELFF; CDR3nt: TGTGCCAGCCGCCCGAGCCCGTACACCGGGGAGCTGTTTTTT
j_gene: TRBJ2-1; v_gene: TRBV5-4; abundance: few; d_gene: -; CDR3aa: CASSPGGDRANNEQFF; CDR3nt: TGTGCCAGCAGCCCGGGAGGGGACAGGGCGAACAATGAGCAGTTCTTC
j_gene: TRBJ2-7; v_gene: TRBV10-3; abundance: -; d_gene: TRBD2; CDR3aa: CAIRPGGGGEQYF; CDR3nt: TGTGCCATCAGGCCGGGGGGGGGCGGCGAGCAGTACTTC
j_gene: TRBJ2-4; v_gene: TRBV7-2; abundance: -; d_gene: -; CDR3aa: CASSLISLVKNIQYF; CDR3nt: TGTGCCAGCAGCTTAATCAGTCTAGTCAAAAACATTCAGTACTTC
j_gene: TRBJ2-3; v_gene: TRBV5-1; abundance: few; d_gene: TRBD2; CDR3aa: CASSFKGAGTSGAADTQYF; CDR3nt: TGCGCCAGCAGCTTTAAGGGGGCCGGGACTAGCGGGGCGGCAGATACGCAGTATTTT
j_gene: TRBJ2-3; v_gene: TRBV5-6; abundance: -; d_gene: TRBD2; CDR3aa: CASSKGLAGWDTQYF; CDR3nt: TGTGCCAGCAGCAAGGGACTAGCGGGGTGGGATACGCAGTATTTT
j_gene: TRBJ2-1; v_gene: TRBV5-4; abundance: -; d_gene: TRBD2; CDR3aa: CASSLPSSGGHNEQFF; CDR3nt: TGTGCCAGCAGCTTGCCGTCTAGCGGGGGCCACAATGAGCAGTTCTTC
j_gene: TRBJ2-4; v_gene: TRBV7-8; abundance: -; d_gene: -; CDR3aa: CASSLDRHNKNIQYF; CDR3nt: TGTGCCAGCAGCTTAGATAGGCACAACAAAAACATTCAGTACTTC
j_gene: TRBJ1-4; v_gene: TRBV4-3; abundance: -; d_gene: -; CDR3aa: CASSQDTGNRATNEKLFF; CDR3nt: TGCGCCAGCAGCCAAGACACGGGTAACAGGGCAACTAATGAAAAACTGTTTTTT
j_gene: TRBJ2-5; v_gene: TRBV5-4; abundance: many; d_gene: TRBD1; CDR3aa: CASSLQGAAETQYF; CDR3nt: TGTGCCAGTAGCTTACAGGGGGCCGCGGAGACCCAGTACTTC
j_gene: TRBJ2-5; v_gene: TRBV7-3; abundance: few; d_gene: -; CDR3aa: CASSLYGFQETQYF; CDR3nt: TGTGCCAGCAGCTTATACGGATTCCAAGAGACCCAGTACTTC
j_gene: TRBJ2-5; v_gene: TRBV29-1; abundance: -; d_gene: TRBD2; CDR3aa: CSVDAGLRGGTQYF; CDR3nt: TGCAGCGTTGATGCGGGCCTCCGGGGGGGGACCCAGTACTTC
j_gene: TRBJ2-3; v_gene: TRBV11-2; abundance: -; d_gene: TRBD1; CDR3aa: CASSAGTGITDTQYF; CDR3nt: TGTGCCAGCAGCGCCGGGACAGGGATAACAGATACGCAGTATTTT
j_gene: TRBJ2-5; v_gene: TRBV5-1; abundance: -; d_gene: TRBD1; CDR3aa: CASSSTRTGAGNPQETQYF; CDR3nt: TGCGCCAGCAGCTCGACCCGGACAGGGGCGGGAAACCCCCAAGAGACCCAGTACTTC
j_gene: TRBJ2-7; v_gene: TRBV7-9; abundance: -; d_gene: -; CDR3aa: CASSWDRSSYEQYF; CDR3nt: TGTGCCAGCAGCTGGGACCGGAGCTCCTACGAGCAGTACTTC
j_gene: TRBJ2-7; v_gene: TRBV25-1; abundance: few; d_gene: TRBD1; CDR3aa: CASSAPAGQATYEQYF; CDR3nt: TGTGCCAGCAGTGCCCCTGCGGGACAGGCCACCTACGAGCAGTACTTC
j_gene: TRBJ1-1; v_gene: TRBV9; abundance: -; d_gene: -; CDR3aa: CASSVGAGQNTEAFF; CDR3nt: TGTGCCAGCAGCGTAGGGGCGGGTCAGAACACTGAAGCTTTCTTT
j_gene: TRBJ2-3; v_gene: TRBV7-3; abundance: -; d_gene: TRBD1; CDR3aa: CASSDRGQGTDTQYF; CDR3nt: TGTGCCAGCAGCGACAGGGGGCAAGGCACAGATACGCAGTATTTT
j_gene: TRBJ2-5; v_gene: TRBV6-2/TRBV6-3; abundance: few; d_gene: TRBD1; CDR3aa: CASSYGTVQETQYF; CDR3nt: TGTGCCAGCAGTTACGGGACAGTCCAAGAGACCCAGTACTTC
j_gene: TRBJ1-1; v_gene: TRBV2; abundance: -; d_gene: -; CDR3aa: CASSKGGRGNTEAFF; CDR3nt: TGTGCCAGTAGCAAGGGGGGCAGGGGGAACACTGAAGCTTTCTTT